This T cell receptor beta chain was sequenced for a study of cytomegalovirus exposure and HLA in healthy donors. Background on the study: Membership in the Caucasian-associated ancestry cluster was found for around 81% of around 380 genotyped donors.

PCR employed 60 Vbeta and 13 Jbeta primers. As originally analysed: There were about 80 million unique TCR beta chains by a later count, and some 12 million of them were shared. This table comes from immunoSEQ multiplex PCR, and its TCRdb copy is limited to in-frame clones, with some not included. Clone size and V and J calls were adopted from that table, with D and trimming inferred from the DNA. The repertoire holds some 150,000 clones, with nearly 80% as singletons. Those who donated were healthy bone marrow donors. The sequence was obtained from a male donor in good health and CMV-seronegative. Sequencing was done on a sample of PBMCs.

The CDR3 loop reads CASSPAGPNTEAFF. The CDR3 coding sequence is TGTGCCAGCAGCCCTGCGGGGCCGAACACTGAAGCTTTCTTT. This chain connects TRBV7-2 to TRBJ1-1, with D possibly TRBD1 on 5 matching bases. Per the germline V gene, CDR1 is SGHTA and CDR2 is FQGNSA. This CDR3 region has 14 residues. V was trimmed by 5 bases and J by 1 base, leaving 11 bases between them.